This passage covers 9 T cell receptor beta chains from one sample sequenced in a study of T cell responses to AZD1222 COVID-19 vaccine. This table comes from immunoSEQ multiplex PCR, and its TCRdb copy is limited to in-frame clones, with some not included. This repertoire shows about 97,000 clones, around 86% found once; its top ten account for 5%. Sequenced material: peripheral blood, taken on day 0 of AZD1222 vaccination. The receptors here all came from an adult in good health.

The rearrangement links TRBV28 to TRBJ1-2, with D unclear. This CDR3 is 15 amino acids long. Germline V gene lookup returns CDR1 MDHEN and CDR2 SYDVKM. Trimming pared 3 bases from V and 8 bases from J, leaving 19 bases between. The CDR3 is CASSFLTHGGLGYTF. The DNA for the CDR3 is TGTGCCAGCAGTTTCCTTACCCATGGAGGCCTCGGCTACACCTTC.

The chain combines TRBV27 with TRBJ2-1; 11 bases fit TRBD2. The CDR3 spans 15 residues. The V gene end was trimmed by 4 bases and the J gene end by 5 bases; junction bases not matched to a gene: 4. CDR1 is MNHEY and CDR2 is SMNVEV in the germline V gene (reference sequence). The CDR3 protein is CASSSTSGGNNEQFF. Written as DNA, the CDR3 is TGTGCCAGCAGTTCCACTAGCGGGGGAAACAATGAGCAGTTCTTC.

The V gene is TRBV5-8, the J gene TRBJ1-1, with no clear D. This CDR3 has 13 amino acids. Trimming took off 4 bases at V and 1 base at J, with 8 bases between the two ends. Germline-derived CDR1 and CDR2 are SGHTS and YDEGEE. As DNA, the CDR3 is TGTGCCAGCAGCACCGACTGGAACACTGAAGCTTTCTTT. Amino acids: CASSTDWNTEAFF.

The chain's CDR3 is CASSLSRGSETEAFF. CDR3 DNA sequence: TGTGCCAGCAGCTTATCAAGGGGCTCGGAAACTGAAGCTTTCTTT. This sequence joins TRBV7-3 and TRBJ1-1, with D possibly being TRBD1 (5 bases). Deletions cut 2 bases from V and 5 bases from J, with 15 bases between. Germline loops: CDR1 SGHTA, CDR2 FQGTGA. This CDR3 comprises 15 residues.

CDR3: CASSYPGLAAKETQYF. For the CDR3, the DNA is TGTGCCAGCAGTTACCCCGGACTAGCGGCTAAAGAGACCCAGTACTTC. V and J are TRBV6-2 or TRBV6-3 and TRBJ2-5; 10 bases agree with TRBD2. V dropped 2 bases and J dropped 3; count of bases not matched to a gene: 6. Germline V gene lookup returns CDR1 MNHEY and CDR2 SVGEGT. This CDR3 contains 16 residues.

This sequence joins TRBV2 and TRBJ2-1, with 7 bases matching TRBD1. Germline CDR1 SNHLY, CDR2 FYNNEI. This CDR3 has 15 amino acids. The trim removed 7 bases at V and 0 bases at J, leaving 6 bases unmatched. This chain's CDR3 is CASIEGDSSYNEQFF. The CDR3 nucleotides are TGTGCCAGCATTGAGGGGGACAGCTCCTACAATGAGCAGTTCTTC. The whole variable domain, filled in from reference TRBV2 and TRBJ2-1, reads EPEVTQTPSHQVTQMGQEVILRCVPISNHLYFYWYRQILGQKVEFLVSFYNNEISEKSEIFDDQFSVERPDGSNFTLKIRSTKLEDSAMYFCASIEGDSSYNEQFFGPGTRLTVL.

At least ten counts were recorded for this clone. The chain combines TRBV7-2 with TRBJ1-1; D ambiguous. Germline CDR1 reads SGHTA; CDR2 reads FQGNSA. The length of the CDR3 is 14 residues. V lost 4 bases to trimming and J lost 3 bases, with 12 bases between them. The DNA of the CDR3 is TGTGCCAGCAGCTCGGACGCGGCGTACACTGAAGCTTTCTTT. Amino acid sequence: CASSSDAAYTEAFF.

The J gene is TRBJ1-5, the V gene TRBV24-1; 8 bases align to TRBD1. The CDR3 covers 18 residues. CDR1 is KGHDR and CDR2 is SFDVKD in the germline V gene. J was trimmed by 2 bases and V by 3 bases; bases with no gene match: 11. The CDR3 loop reads CATSDTGQGLYGNQPQHF. The CDR3 region has the DNA TGTGCCACCAGTGATACAGGACAGGGTCTATATGGCAATCAGCCCCAGCATTTT.

The J gene is TRBJ1-1, the V gene TRBV11-1; 8 bases map to TRBD1. CDR3 length equals 14 residues. With 2 bases clipped from V and 4 bases from J, the junction kept 3 bases outside the gene matches. Germline V CDR1 and CDR2: SGHAT, FQDESV (reference sequence). For the CDR3, the DNA is TGTGCCAGCAGCTTACAACAGGGGGTCACTGAAGCTTTCTTT. Translating gives CASSLQQGVTEAFF.